Sequencing of this T cell receptor beta chain was carried out in a study of T cell responses to AZD1222 COVID-19 vaccine. Study information: Recipients boosted at about 4 weeks or about 12 weeks are pooled. Regarding the study as a whole: Clonal diversity was possibly underestimated, and the donors were mostly white British, with more females. In the spike-specific TCR repertoire, nearly half reportedly target unmutated variant regions. Scientists sampled the repertoires only once the peak T cell response had passed.

Turning to this clone: The antigen remains undetermined.

Produced via immunoSEQ multiplex PCR; TCRdb's table is partial and in-frame only. The sample has 70,000 to 90,000 clones; approximately 89% are singletons. Trimming cost V 7 bases and J 8 bases; bases outside gene matches: 9. The CDR3 totals 13 residues. The germline CDR1 and CDR2 sequences are SGHNT and YYREEE (reference sequence). The sequenced sample was peripheral blood, obtained on day 0 of AZD1222 vaccination. V usage is TRBV5-4 and J usage is TRBJ1-2; 9 bases align to TRBD1. The sequence was collected from an adult in good health. The chain's CDR3 is CASFLTGGLGYTF. The CDR3 nucleotides are TGTGCCAGCTTCCTTACAGGGGGCTTAGGCTACACCTTC. The whole variable domain, filled in from reference TRBV5-4 and TRBJ1-2, reads ETGVTQSPTHLIKTRGQQVTLRCSSQSGHNTVSWYQQALGQGPQFIFQYYREEENGRGNFPPRFSGLQFPNYSSELNVNALELDDSALYLCASFLTGGLGYTFGSGTRLTVV.